Listed below are T cell receptor beta chains from one sample, sequenced in a study of T cell responses to AZD1222 COVID-19 vaccine. Only in-frame clones appear in the TCRdb table, and some are missing; sequencing was by immunoSEQ multiplex PCR. This table has approximately 140,000 clones, around 90% appearing once. This specimen was peripheral blood, taken 28 days after the second AZD1222 dose. These receptors were collected from an adult who received the AZD1222 COVID-19 vaccine. Each CDR3 is given with its conserved first and last residue. D genes are given only for firm matches. The size field is filled for only some rows; it gives once, few, many or a size class.

>TRBJ1-1|NA|NA|TRBV7-9
CASSPERLTMNTEAFF
TGTGCCAGCAGCCCCGAAAGGCTAACCATGAACACTGAAGCTTTCTTT
>TRBJ2-3|NA|TRBD2|TRBV3-1/TRBV3-2
CASSQDSTSGSDTQYF
TGTGCCAGCAGCCAAGATTCCACTAGCGGGAGTGATACGCAGTATTTT
>TRBJ2-7|once|TRBD1|TRBV7-9
CASSLRQGADEQYF
TGTGCCAGCAGCCTTAGACAGGGGGCAGACGAGCAGTACTTC
>TRBJ1-1|NA|NA|TRBV6-6
CASSIPGEKTEAFF
TGTGCCAGCAGTATCCCAGGTGAGAAAACTGAAGCTTTCTTT
>TRBJ1-3|once|NA|TRBV20-1
CSASVRGSSGNTIYF
TGCAGTGCTAGTGTTAGGGGTAGCTCTGGAAACACCATATATTTT
>TRBJ1-5|NA|TRBD1|TRBV19
CASSRIGTGNQPQHF
TGTGCCAGTAGTAGAATTGGGACAGGCAATCAGCCCCAGCATTTT
>TRBJ1-1|once|TRBD1|TRBV19
CASSRPQGGTEAFF
TGTGCCAGTAGTCGTCCCCAGGGGGGCACTGAAGCTTTCTTT
>TRBJ2-1|NA|TRBD1|TRBV6-5
CASDRDRGNNEQFF
TGTGCCAGCGATCGGGACAGGGGTAACAATGAGCAGTTCTTC
>TRBJ1-1|few|NA|TRBV19
CASSIRGTWNTEAFF
TGTGCCAGTAGTATAAGAGGAACGTGGAACACTGAAGCTTTCTTT
>TRBJ2-7|NA|NA|TRBV11-3
CASSLTGSSYEQYF
TGTGCCAGCAGTTTGACAGGTAGCTCCTACGAGCAGTACTTC
>TRBJ1-1|NA|TRBD1|TRBV7-9
CASSKYQGENTEAFF
TGTGCCAGCAGCAAATACCAGGGGGAGAACACTGAAGCTTTCTTT
>TRBJ1-1|NA|NA|TRBV5-1
CASSFTGTGAEAFF
TGCGCCAGCAGCTTTACAGGGACGGGCGCTGAAGCTTTCTTT
>TRBJ1-1|few|NA|TRBV7-2
CASSLLRWTEAFF
TGTGCCAGCAGCTTACTCAGGTGGACTGAAGCTTTCTTT
>TRBJ1-2|NA|NA|TRBV2
CASSERDIVYGYTF
TGTGCCAGCAGTGAAAGGGACATAGTCTATGGCTACACCTTC
>TRBJ1-6|few|TRBD1|TRBV6-6
CASRQGDSPLHF
TGTGCCAGCAGGCAGGGGGATTCACCCCTCCACTTT
>TRBJ1-2|NA|NA|TRBV12-3/TRBV12-4
CASSLQGVHGYTF
TGTGCCAGCAGTCTACAGGGAGTGCATGGCTACACCTTC
>TRBJ1-2|NA|NA|TRBV11-2
CASSLGQMKNYGYTF
TGTGCCAGCAGCTTAGGACAGATGAAGAACTATGGCTACACCTTC
>TRBJ1-2|NA|NA|TRBV4-1
CASSQPPNYGYTF
TGCGCCAGCAGCCAACCCCCCAACTATGGCTACACCTTC
>TRBJ2-2|few|TRBD1|TRBV5-1
CASSGQASGTGELFF
TGCGCCAGCAGCGGACAGGCGAGTGGTACCGGGGAGCTGTTTTTT
>TRBJ1-4|NA|NA|TRBV4-3
CASSYIPGGNEKLFF
TGCGCCAGCAGCTATATACCGGGGGGTAATGAAAAACTGTTTTTT
>TRBJ1-6|NA|NA|TRBV29-1
CSVDPGGGSPLHF
TGCAGCGTTGACCCGGGAGGGGGTTCACCCCTCCACTTT
>TRBJ1-6|NA|TRBD1|TRBV5-4
CASSLDRGNSPLHF
TGTGCCAGCAGCTTGGACAGGGGAAATTCACCCCTCCACTTT
>TRBJ2-1|NA|TRBD2|TRBV5-1
CASSTGLADYNEQFF
TGCGCCAGCAGCACGGGACTAGCGGACTACAATGAGCAGTTCTTC
>TRBJ2-7|NA|TRBD1|TRBV29-1
CSVETGEHSYEQYF
TGCAGCGTTGAGACAGGGGAACATTCCTACGAGCAGTACTTC
>TRBJ1-5|NA|TRBD1|TRBV19
CASSRDRGSDQPQHF
TGTGCCAGTAGCCGTGACAGGGGGTCCGATCAGCCCCAGCATTTT
>TRBJ1-2|NA|NA|TRBV12-3/TRBV12-4
CASSLMGAYGYTF
TGTGCCAGCAGTTTAATGGGAGCCTATGGCTACACCTTC
>TRBJ2-2|NA|TRBD1|TRBV24-1
CATSDPGTGSTGELFF
TGTGCCACCAGTGATCCCGGGACAGGGAGCACCGGGGAGCTGTTTTTT
>TRBJ1-2|NA|TRBD1|TRBV3-1/TRBV3-2
CASSQRGLDGYTF
TGTGCCAGCAGCCAAAGGGGGCTCGATGGCTACACCTTC